The rows below give T cell receptor beta chains drawn from one sample of a study of tumor-infiltrating lymphocytes in localized non-small cell lung cancer. The protocol was immunoSEQ multiplex PCR, while the TCRdb copy is restricted to in-frame clones and leaves out a portion. Of around 13,000 clones in the sample, 60% to 80% are singletons; the top ten hold 13% to 15%. The sequenced sample consisted of uninvolved lung tissue not adjacent to the tumor. All receptors come from a human donor with non-small cell lung cancer. CDR3s include the opening cysteine and the closing phenylalanine or tryptophan. The D gene is left open where the match is weak. Rows give clone size only sometimes, using once, few, many, or a class for an expanded clone.

>TRBD1|TRBV19|13|TRBJ1-2|NA
TGTGCCAGTAGTACCGGGACAGGGCTTGGCTACACCTTC
CASSTGTGLGYTF
>NA|TRBV5-1|13|TRBJ2-7|once
TGCGCCAGCAGCCCCCAGCGCCACTACGAGCAGTACTTC
CASSPQRHYEQYF
>TRBD2|TRBV19|17|TRBJ2-1|NA
TGTGCCAGTACCCATCTAAGGGGAGGGCTAGCTACAGATGAGCAGTTCTTC
CASTHLRGGLATDEQFF
>NA|TRBV6-1|11|TRBJ2-3|NA
TGTGCCAGCCGCTACACAGATACGCAGTATTTT
CASRYTDTQYF
>NA|TRBV5-6|14|TRBJ2-3|NA
TGTGCCAGCAGCGGAGGCGGGGGCACAGATACGCAGTATTTT
CASSGGGGTDTQYF
>TRBD2|TRBV30|15|TRBJ2-1|NA
TGTGCCTGGAGTTTGGGACTAGCGACGAACAATGAGCAGTTCTTC
CAWSLGLATNNEQFF
>NA|TRBV5-1|14|TRBJ2-3|NA
TGCGCCAGCAGCTTGGGATCCCTCACAGATACGCAGTATTTT
CASSLGSLTDTQYF
>TRBD1|TRBV2|15|TRBJ1-2|once
TGTGCCAGCAGTGAGGGGCAGGGGGCGAGCTATGGCTACACCTTC
CASSEGQGASYGYTF
>NA|TRBV28|14|TRBJ1-2|NA
TGTGCCAGCAAGGTGACAGGAGTTAACTATGGCTACACCTTC
CASKVTGVNYGYTF
>NA|TRBV6-6|14|TRBJ2-2|NA
TGTGCCAGCAGCCCTCAAAGGGGTACCGGGGAGCTGTTTTTT
CASSPQRGTGELFF
>NA|TRBV28|13|TRBJ1-4|NA
TGTGCCAGCAGTTTCGCACTAGAAGAAAAACTGTTTTTT
CASSFALEEKLFF
>NA|TRBV30|12|TRBJ1-2|few
TGTGCCTGGAGTCCACTCATCTATGGCTACACCTTC
CAWSPLIYGYTF
>NA|TRBV2|15|TRBJ1-4|NA
TGTGCCAGCAGTGAGAGGGCAGGGGCTAATGAAAAACTGTTTTTT
CASSERAGANEKLFF
>NA|TRBV5-6|13|TRBJ2-1|once
TGTGCCAGCAGCCTTTACTCCTACAATGAGCAGTTCTTC
CASSLYSYNEQFF
>NA|TRBV11-3|11|TRBJ1-1|NA
TGTGCCAGCAGCTTAGGGACTGAAGCTTTCTTT
CASSLGTEAFF
>TRBD1|TRBV5-6|17|TRBJ1-5|NA
TGTGCCAGCAGCTCCTGGACAGGGGGCGCGGGCGGTCAGCCCCAGCATTTT
CASSSWTGGAGGQPQHF
>TRBD1|TRBV6-6|15|TRBJ1-5|NA
TGTGCCAGCAGTTGGACAGGGTTTGGGAATCAGCCCCAGCATTTT
CASSWTGFGNQPQHF
>NA|TRBV9|15|TRBJ1-3|NA
TGTGCCAGCAGCGTAGACGGACACTCTGGAAACACCATATATTTT
CASSVDGHSGNTIYF
>NA|TRBV11-3|12|TRBJ2-7|NA
TGTGCCAGCAGCGGTATGGAGAACGAGCAGTACTTC
CASSGMENEQYF
>NA|TRBV28|12|TRBJ2-7|NA
TGTGCCAGCAGATCCGAGCAGGTCGAGCAGTACTTC
CASRSEQVEQYF
>NA|TRBV11-2|13|TRBJ1-4|few
TGTGCCAGCAGTCGGCCAGGGGAGGGAAAACTGTTTTTT
CASSRPGEGKLFF
>NA|TRBV27|17|TRBJ2-6|NA
TGTGCCAGCAGTTTGTGGGGGCTGACTTCTGGGGCCAACGTCCTGACTTTC
CASSLWGLTSGANVLTF
>TRBD2|TRBV5-6|15|TRBJ2-5|NA
TGTGCCAGCACCTGGGGGGGTGGGCTTGTAGAGACCCAGTACTTC
CASTWGGGLVETQYF
>NA|TRBV2|13|TRBJ2-7|few
TGTGCCAGCAGTGCCCAGGGCTTCAACGAGCAGTACTTC
CASSAQGFNEQYF
>NA|TRBV10-2|12|TRBJ2-1|NA
TGCGCCAGCAGCCCCATCTACAATGAGCAGTTCTTC
CASSPIYNEQFF
>TRBD2|TRBV5-1|16|TRBJ2-1|NA
TGCGCCAGCAGCGTAACCTCTGGCGGGGGTGACAATGAGCAGTTCTTC
CASSVTSGGGDNEQFF
>NA|TRBV19|15|TRBJ2-1|NA
TGTGCCAGTAGTATGATCAGGGACATCCACAATGAGCAGTTCTTC
CASSMIRDIHNEQFF
>NA|TRBV7-2|14|TRBJ1-1|once
TGTGCCAGCAGCTTAGAAGTGCAGAGGGCTGAAGCTTTCTTT
CASSLEVQRAEAFF
>NA|TRBV5-1|14|TRBJ2-1|NA
TGCGCCAGCAGCTTGGAGGGACGTTACAATGAGCAGTTCTTC
CASSLEGRYNEQFF
>NA|TRBV10-1|15|TRBJ2-7|NA
TGCGCCAGCAGTGAGTCGGGTGTAAAGTGGTCCGAGCAGTACTTC
CASSESGVKWSEQYF
>TRBD2|TRBV19|16|TRBJ2-1|NA
TGTGCCAGTAGTCTCACTAGCGCCAGCTCCTACAATGAGCAGTTCTTC
CASSLTSASSYNEQFF
>NA|TRBV1|12|TRBJ2-7|NA
TGCACCGTGGCCAAGGGGGACTACGAGCAGTACTTC
CTVAKGDYEQYF
>TRBD2|TRBV7-2|14|TRBJ2-3|NA
TGTGCCAGCAGCTTGGCGGGGGGGCTGGATACGCAGTATTTT
CASSLAGGLDTQYF
>TRBD1|TRBV6-5|14|TRBJ2-5|NA
TGTGCCAGCAGTAAGGACAGGAGGCCGGAGACCCAGTACTTC
CASSKDRRPETQYF
>TRBD1|TRBV28|13|TRBJ2-7|NA
TGTGCCAGCAGTTTCCCAGGGGGATACGAGCAGTACTTC
CASSFPGGYEQYF
>NA|TRBV19|14|TRBJ1-5|NA
TGTGCCAGTAGTATGCTGGGGGAAAATCAGCCCCAGCATTTT
CASSMLGENQPQHF
>NA|TRBV5-4|16|TRBJ1-2|few
TGTGCCAGCAGCTTGTTGGATGGCAGCTTTAACTATGGCTACACCTTC
CASSLLDGSFNYGYTF
>TRBD2|TRBV29-1|11|TRBJ2-7|NA
TGCAGCGGGACTAGCGGCTACGAGCAGTACTTC
CSGTSGYEQYF
>NA|TRBV7-2|15|TRBJ1-5|NA
TGTGCCAGCAGCCCGGTGGGGGCGCGCAATCAGCCCCAGCATTTT
CASSPVGARNQPQHF
>NA|TRBV7-9|12|TRBJ2-1|NA
TGTGCCAGCAGCTTAGCTTTGAATGAGCAGTTCTTC
CASSLALNEQFF
>NA|TRBV25-1|15|TRBJ2-1|NA
TGTGCCAGCAGTGAATGGGGACCCCCAGCAAATGAGCAGTTCTTC
CASSEWGPPANEQFF
>NA|TRBV6-5|13|TRBJ1-2|once
TGTGCCAGCAGTTACTCGCGGGGAGTTGGCTACACCTTC
CASSYSRGVGYTF
>TRBD1|TRBV6-1|15|TRBJ1-4|NA
TGTGCCAGCAGTGTGCCATGGACAGGGAGTGAAAAACTGTTTTTT
CASSVPWTGSEKLFF
>TRBD2|TRBV2|15|TRBJ2-1|NA
TGTGCCAGCAGCCTCGGACTAGCGGGGAGCAATGAGCAGTTCTTC
CASSLGLAGSNEQFF
>NA|TRBV6-5|15|TRBJ2-7|NA
TGTGCCAGCAGTTACTCTGCCGACAGCTCCTACGAGCAGTACTTC
CASSYSADSSYEQYF
>NA|TRBV6-1|12|TRBJ2-7|NA
TGTGCCAGCAGTGCAACAGGGCGCGAGCAGTACTTC
CASSATGREQYF
>NA|TRBV19|13|TRBJ2-3|NA
TGTGCCAGTGGGACGGCGCGGGCAGATACGCAGTATTTT
CASGTARADTQYF